This TCR beta chain was found in a study of identifying expanded T cells in peripheral blood. This clone has only one observation. Its antigen remains unidentified. Data came from immunoSEQ multiplex PCR; TCRdb stores just in-frame clones and leaves some out. Among roughly 81,000 clones listed, around 83% were seen once. No infections or other immune events were documented during collection. Study-level points and caveats: Differentially abundant clones: around 1.2 between replicates, approximately 15 at roughly 15 days, 19 to 20 at four. Clone count variance between roughly 2-week samples rose with total template count.

V shed 5 bases and J 2 bases; nucleotides not matched to a gene: 8. The CDR3 has 15 residues. The germline gives CDR1 SNHLY, CDR2 FYNNEI. The sample consisted of blood. The clonotype was recovered from a person aged 18 to 69 in good health. The chain carries TRBV2 and TRBJ2-7; 8 bases align to TRBD2. CDR3 protein: CASSRGQRETYEQYF. As DNA, the CDR3 is TGTGCCAGCAGTCGTGGCCAGCGGGAGACCTACGAGCAGTACTTC.